This T cell receptor (beta chain) was recovered during a study of blood T cell repertoires in COVID-19. In the study overall: Acute-phase and convalescent COVID-19 samples originated in the United States, Italy and Spain. T cells, B-cell-depleted T cells, or PBMCs provided the cDNA or gDNA that served as material.

In the original analysis: Amplification of reference gene primers was used by the study to estimate nucleated cell counts. Here immunoSEQ multiplex PCR was the method, and the copy in TCRdb shows in-frame clones only, minus some. The DNA was the basis for D and trimming; V, J and clone size are from that table. The table has some 82,000 clones, 65% to 90% seen once. CDR1 is SGHRS, CDR2 YFSETQ, per germline. The length of the CDR3 is 14 residues. V lost 0 bases, J lost 3 bases, and 0 bases stayed unmatched. The specimen sequenced was peripheral blood. The TCR sequence derives from a man older than 75 with acute or convalescent COVID-19. The chain combines TRBV5-1 with TRBJ2-7; TRBD1 aligns across 10 bases. The chain's CDR3 is CASSLGTGGYEQYF. The CDR3 DNA reads TGCGCCAGCAGCTTGGGGACAGGGGGCTACGAGCAGTACTTC.